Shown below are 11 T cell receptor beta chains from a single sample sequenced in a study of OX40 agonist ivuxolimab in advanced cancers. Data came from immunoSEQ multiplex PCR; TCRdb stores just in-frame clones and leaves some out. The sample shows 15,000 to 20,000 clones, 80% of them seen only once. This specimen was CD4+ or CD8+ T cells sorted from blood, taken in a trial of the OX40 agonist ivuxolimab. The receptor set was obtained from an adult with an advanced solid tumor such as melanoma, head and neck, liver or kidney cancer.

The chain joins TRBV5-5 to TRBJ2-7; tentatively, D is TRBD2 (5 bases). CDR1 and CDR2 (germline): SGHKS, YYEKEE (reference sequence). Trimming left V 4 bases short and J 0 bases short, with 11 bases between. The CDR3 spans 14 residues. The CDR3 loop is CASSAGLSSYEQYF. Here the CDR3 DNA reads TGTGCCAGCAGCGCGGGCCTCAGCTCCTACGAGCAGTACTTC.

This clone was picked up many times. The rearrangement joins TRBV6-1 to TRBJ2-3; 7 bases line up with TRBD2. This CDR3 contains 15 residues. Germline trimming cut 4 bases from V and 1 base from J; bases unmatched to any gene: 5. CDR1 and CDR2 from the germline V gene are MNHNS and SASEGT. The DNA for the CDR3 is TGTGCCAGCAGTGTGGCTAGCGGAGGCACAGATACGCAGTATTTT. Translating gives CASSVASGGTDTQYF.

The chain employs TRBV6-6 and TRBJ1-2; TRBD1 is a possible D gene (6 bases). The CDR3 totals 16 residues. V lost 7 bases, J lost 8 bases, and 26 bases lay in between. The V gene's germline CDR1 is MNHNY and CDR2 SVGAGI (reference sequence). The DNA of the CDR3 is TGTGCCAGCAACCTGAGGGGGGGCTCCCCGAATGGGGGCTACACCTTC. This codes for CASNLRGGSPNGGYTF.

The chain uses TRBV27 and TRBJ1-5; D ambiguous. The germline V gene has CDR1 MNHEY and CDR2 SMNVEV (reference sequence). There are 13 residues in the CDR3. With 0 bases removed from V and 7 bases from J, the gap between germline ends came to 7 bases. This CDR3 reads CASSLSGIQPQHF. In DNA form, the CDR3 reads TGTGCCAGCAGTTTATCCGGGATCCAGCCCCAGCATTTT.

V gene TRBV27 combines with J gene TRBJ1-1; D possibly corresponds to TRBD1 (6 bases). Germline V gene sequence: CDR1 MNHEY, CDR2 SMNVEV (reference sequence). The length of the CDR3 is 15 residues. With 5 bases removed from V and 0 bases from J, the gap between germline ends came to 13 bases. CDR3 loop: CASSPSTGLNTEAFF. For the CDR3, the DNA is TGTGCCAGCAGTCCCAGTACAGGGTTGAACACTGAAGCTTTCTTT.

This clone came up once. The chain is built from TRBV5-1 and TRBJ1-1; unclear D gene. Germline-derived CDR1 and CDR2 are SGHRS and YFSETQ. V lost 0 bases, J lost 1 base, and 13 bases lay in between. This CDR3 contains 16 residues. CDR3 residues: CASSLDAAKKNTEAFF. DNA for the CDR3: TGCGCCAGCAGCTTGGACGCAGCCAAAAAGAACACTGAAGCTTTCTTT.

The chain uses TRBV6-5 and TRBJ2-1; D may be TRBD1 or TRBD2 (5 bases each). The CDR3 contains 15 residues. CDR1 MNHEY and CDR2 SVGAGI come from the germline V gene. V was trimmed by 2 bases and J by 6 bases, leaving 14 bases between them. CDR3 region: CASSYLGREINEQFF. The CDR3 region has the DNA TGTGCCAGCAGTTACCTGGGCAGGGAGATCAATGAGCAGTTCTTC.

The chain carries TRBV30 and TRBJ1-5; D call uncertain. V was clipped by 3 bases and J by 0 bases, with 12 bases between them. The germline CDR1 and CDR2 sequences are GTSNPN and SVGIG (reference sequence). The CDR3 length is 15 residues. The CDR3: CAWRDSGASNQPQHF. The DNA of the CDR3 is TGTGCCTGGAGGGACTCGGGAGCTAGCAATCAGCCCCAGCATTTT.

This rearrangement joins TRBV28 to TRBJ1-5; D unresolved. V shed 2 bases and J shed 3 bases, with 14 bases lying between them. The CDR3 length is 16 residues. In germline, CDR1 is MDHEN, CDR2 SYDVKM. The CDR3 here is CASSLTAGTFNQPQHF. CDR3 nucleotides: TGTGCCAGCAGTTTAACAGCAGGAACCTTCAATCAGCCCCAGCATTTT.

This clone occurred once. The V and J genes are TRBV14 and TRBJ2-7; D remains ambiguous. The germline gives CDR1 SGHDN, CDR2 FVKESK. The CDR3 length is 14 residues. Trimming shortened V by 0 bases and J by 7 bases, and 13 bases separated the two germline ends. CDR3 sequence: CASSQDQDLGEQYF. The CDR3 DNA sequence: TGTGCCAGCAGCCAAGACCAAGACCTAGGGGAGCAGTACTTC.

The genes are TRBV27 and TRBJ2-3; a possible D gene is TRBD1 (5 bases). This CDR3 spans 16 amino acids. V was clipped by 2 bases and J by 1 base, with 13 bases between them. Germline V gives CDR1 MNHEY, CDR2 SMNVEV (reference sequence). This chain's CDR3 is CASSLVGVKGTDTQYF. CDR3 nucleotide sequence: TGTGCCAGCAGTTTAGTAGGGGTAAAGGGCACAGATACGCAGTATTTT.